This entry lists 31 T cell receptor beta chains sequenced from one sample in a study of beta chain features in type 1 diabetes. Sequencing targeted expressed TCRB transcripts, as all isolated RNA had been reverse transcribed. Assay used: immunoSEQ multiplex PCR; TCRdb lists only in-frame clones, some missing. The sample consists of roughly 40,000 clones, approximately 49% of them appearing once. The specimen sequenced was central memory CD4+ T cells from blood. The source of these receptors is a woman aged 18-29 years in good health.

DNA for the CDR3: TGTGCCAGCAGCTTCTCTGGAGGAATGAACACTGAAGCTTTCTTT. This codes for CASSFSGGMNTEAFF. The genes are TRBV7-2 and TRBJ1-1; D call uncertain. Germline V gene data show CDR1 as SGHTA and CDR2 as FQGNSA. V was trimmed by 3 bases and J by 0 bases, leaving 11 bases between them. The CDR3 sequence is 15 residues long. Full variable domain (missing parts from reference TRBV7-2 and TRBJ1-1): GAGVSQSPSNKVTEKGKDVELRCDPISGHTALYWYRQSLGQGLEFLIYFQGNSAPDKSGLPSDRFSAERTGGSVSTLTIQRTQQEDSAVYLCASSFSGGMNTEAFFGQGTRLTVV.

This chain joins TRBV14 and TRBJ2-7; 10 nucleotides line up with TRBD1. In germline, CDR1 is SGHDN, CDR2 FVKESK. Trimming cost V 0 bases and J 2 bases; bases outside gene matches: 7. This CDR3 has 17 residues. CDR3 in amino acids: CASSQDGRTGGTYEQYF. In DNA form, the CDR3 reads TGTGCCAGCAGCCAAGACGGTCGGACAGGGGGTACCTACGAGCAGTACTTC.

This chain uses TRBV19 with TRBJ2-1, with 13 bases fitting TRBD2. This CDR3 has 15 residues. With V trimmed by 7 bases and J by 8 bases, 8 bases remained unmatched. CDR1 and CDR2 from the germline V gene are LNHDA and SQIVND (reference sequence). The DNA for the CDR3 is TGTGCCAGTACCCCTGGACTAGCGGGAGTGTATGAGCAGTTCTTC. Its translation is CASTPGLAGVYEQFF.

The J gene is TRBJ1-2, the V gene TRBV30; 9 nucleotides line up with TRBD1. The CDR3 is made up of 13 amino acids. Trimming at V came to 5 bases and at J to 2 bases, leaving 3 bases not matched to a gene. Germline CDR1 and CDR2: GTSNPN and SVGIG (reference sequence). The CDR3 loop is CAWQGQGNYGYTF. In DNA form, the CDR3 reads TGTGCCTGGCAGGGACAGGGAAACTATGGCTACACCTTC.

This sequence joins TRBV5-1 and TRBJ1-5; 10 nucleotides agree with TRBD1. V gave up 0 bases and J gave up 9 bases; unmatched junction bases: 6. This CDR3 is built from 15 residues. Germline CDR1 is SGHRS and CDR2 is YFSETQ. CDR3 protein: CASSLVGQGKGPQHF. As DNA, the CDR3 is TGCGCCAGCAGCTTGGTGGGACAGGGGAAGGGGCCCCAGCATTTT. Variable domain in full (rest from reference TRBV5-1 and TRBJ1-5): KAGVTQTPRYLIKTRGQQVTLSCSPISGHRSVSWYQQTPGQGLQFLFEYFSETQRNKGNFPGRFSGRQFSNSRSEMNVSTLELGDSALYLCASSLVGQGKGPQHFGDGTRLSIL.

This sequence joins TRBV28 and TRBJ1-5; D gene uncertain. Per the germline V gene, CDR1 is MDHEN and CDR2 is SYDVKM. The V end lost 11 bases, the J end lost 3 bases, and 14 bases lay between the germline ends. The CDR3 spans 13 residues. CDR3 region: CALGRSFNQPQHF. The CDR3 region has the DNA TGTGCCTTAGGGAGGAGTTTCAATCAGCCCCAGCATTTT.

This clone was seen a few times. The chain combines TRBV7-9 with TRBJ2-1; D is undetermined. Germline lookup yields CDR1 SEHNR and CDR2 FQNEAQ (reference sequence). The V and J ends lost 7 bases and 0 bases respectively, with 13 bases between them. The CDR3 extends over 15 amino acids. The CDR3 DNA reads TGTGCCAGCATCAAAACCGCTAGCTCCTACAATGAGCAGTTCTTC. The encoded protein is CASIKTASSYNEQFF.

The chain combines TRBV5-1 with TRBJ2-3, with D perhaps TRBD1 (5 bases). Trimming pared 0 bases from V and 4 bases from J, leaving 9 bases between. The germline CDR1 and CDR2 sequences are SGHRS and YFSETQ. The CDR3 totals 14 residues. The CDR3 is CASSLALGPDTQYF. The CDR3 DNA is TGCGCCAGCAGCTTGGCTCTGGGGCCAGATACGCAGTATTTT.

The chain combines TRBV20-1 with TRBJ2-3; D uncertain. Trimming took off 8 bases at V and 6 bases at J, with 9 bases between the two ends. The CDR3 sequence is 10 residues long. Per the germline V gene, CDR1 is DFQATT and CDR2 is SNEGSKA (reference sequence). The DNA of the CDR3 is TGCAGTCCTAACGGGGATACGCAGTATTTT. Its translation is CSPNGDTQYF.

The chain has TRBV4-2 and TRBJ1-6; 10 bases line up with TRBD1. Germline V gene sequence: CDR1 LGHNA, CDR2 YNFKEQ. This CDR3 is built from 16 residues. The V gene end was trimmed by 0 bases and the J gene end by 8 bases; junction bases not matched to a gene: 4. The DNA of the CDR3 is TGTGCCAGCAGCCAAGACTCGGGACAGGGGCATTCACCCCTCCACTTT. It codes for CASSQDSGQGHSPLHF.

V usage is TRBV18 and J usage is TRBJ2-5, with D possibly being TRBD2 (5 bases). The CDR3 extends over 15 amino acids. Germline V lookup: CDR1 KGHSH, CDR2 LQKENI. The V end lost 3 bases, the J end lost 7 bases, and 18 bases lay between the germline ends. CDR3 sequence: CASSPFGTKEGTQYF. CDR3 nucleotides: TGTGCCAGCTCACCTTTCGGAACAAAAGAGGGGACCCAGTACTTC.

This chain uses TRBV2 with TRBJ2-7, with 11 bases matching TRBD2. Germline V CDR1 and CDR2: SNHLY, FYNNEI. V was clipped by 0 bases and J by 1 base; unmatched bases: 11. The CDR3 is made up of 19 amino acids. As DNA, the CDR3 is TGTGCCAGCAGTGAAGCGCTTCGGGTAGCGGGAGGGCCTTCCTACGAGCAGTACTTC. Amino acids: CASSEALRVAGGPSYEQYF.

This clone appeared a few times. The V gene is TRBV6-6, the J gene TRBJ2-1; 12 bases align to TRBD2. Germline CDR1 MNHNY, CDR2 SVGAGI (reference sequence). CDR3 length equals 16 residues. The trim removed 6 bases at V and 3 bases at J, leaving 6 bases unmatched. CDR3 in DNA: TGTGCCAGCAGGCCTAGCGGGGGGGCGGGCTACAATGAGCAGTTCTTC. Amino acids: CASRPSGGAGYNEQFF.

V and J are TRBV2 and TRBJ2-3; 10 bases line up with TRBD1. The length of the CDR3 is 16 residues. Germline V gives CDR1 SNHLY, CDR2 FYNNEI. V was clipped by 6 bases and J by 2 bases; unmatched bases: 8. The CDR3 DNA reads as TGTGCCAGCAGGGGACAGGGGATCGTATTCACAGATACGCAGTATTTT. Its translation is CASRGQGIVFTDTQYF.

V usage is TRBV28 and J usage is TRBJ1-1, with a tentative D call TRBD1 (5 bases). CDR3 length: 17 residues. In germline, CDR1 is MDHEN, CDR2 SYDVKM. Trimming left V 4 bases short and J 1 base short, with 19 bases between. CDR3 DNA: TGTGCCAGCAGTTGGCTAGATGCGGGACCGCCGAACACTGAAGCTTTCTTT. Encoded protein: CASSWLDAGPPNTEAFF. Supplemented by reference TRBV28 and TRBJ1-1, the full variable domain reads DVKVTQSSRYLVKRTGEKVFLECVQDMDHENMFWYRQDPGLGLRLIYFSYDVKMKEKGDIPEGYSVSREKKERFSLILESASTNQTSMYLCASSWLDAGPPNTEAFFGQGTRLTVV.

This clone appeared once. CDR3 sequence (DNA): TGTGCCAGCAGTGAAGCGCGGGGGAATCAGCCCCAGCATTTT. Protein: CASSEARGNQPQHF. The V and J genes are TRBV6-1 and TRBJ1-5, with D perhaps matching TRBD1 (5 bases). Trimming shortened V by 0 bases and J by 4 bases, and 7 bases separated the two germline ends. CDR3 size: 14 residues. The germline V gene has CDR1 MNHNS and CDR2 SASEGT.

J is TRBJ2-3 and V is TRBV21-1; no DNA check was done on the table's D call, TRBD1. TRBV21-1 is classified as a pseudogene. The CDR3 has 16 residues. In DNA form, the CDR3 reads TGTGCCAGCAGCAATATCCGAGGACAGTTCACAGATACGCAGTATTTT. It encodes CASSNIRGQFTDTQYF.

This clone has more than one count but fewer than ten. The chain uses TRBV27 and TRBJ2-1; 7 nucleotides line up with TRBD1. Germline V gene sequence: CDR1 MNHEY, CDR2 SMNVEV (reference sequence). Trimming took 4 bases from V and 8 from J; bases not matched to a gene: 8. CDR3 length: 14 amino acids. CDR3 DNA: TGTGCCAGCAGTTCAGAACAGGGGTTGCATGAGCAGTTCTTC. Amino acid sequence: CASSSEQGLHEQFF.

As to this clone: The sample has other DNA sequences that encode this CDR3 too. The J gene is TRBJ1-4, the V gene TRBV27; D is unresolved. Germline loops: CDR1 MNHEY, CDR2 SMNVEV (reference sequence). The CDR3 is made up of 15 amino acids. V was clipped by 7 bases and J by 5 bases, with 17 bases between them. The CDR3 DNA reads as TGTGCCAGCAAGCAACGGTGGTTATCGAATGAAAAACTGTTTTTT. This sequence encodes CASKQRWLSNEKLFF.

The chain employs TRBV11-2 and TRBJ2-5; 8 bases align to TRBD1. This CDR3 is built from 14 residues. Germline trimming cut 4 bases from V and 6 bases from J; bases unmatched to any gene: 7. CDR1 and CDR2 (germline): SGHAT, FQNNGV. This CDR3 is CASSSTGGSKTQYF. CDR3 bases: TGTGCCAGCAGCTCCACAGGGGGATCGAAGACCCAGTACTTC.

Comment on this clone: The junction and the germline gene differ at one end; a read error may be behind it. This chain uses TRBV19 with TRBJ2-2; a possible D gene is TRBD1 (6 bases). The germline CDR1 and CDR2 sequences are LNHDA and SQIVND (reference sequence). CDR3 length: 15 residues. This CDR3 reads CASSLQQGSAGKLFF. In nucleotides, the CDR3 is TGTGCCAGTAGTCTCCAACAGGGTTCGGCCGGGAAGCTGTTTTTT.

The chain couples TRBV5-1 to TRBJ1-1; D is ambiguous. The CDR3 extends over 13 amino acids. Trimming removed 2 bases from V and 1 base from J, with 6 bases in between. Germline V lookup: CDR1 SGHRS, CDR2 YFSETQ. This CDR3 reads CASSFGGNTEAFF. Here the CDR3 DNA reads TGCGCCAGCAGCTTTGGCGGGAACACTGAAGCTTTCTTT.

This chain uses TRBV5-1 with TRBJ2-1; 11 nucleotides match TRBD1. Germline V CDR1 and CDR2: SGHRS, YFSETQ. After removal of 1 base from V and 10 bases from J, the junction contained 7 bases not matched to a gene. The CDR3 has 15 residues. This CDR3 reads CASSLRTGGGSEQFF. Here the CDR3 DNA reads TGCGCCAGCAGCTTGAGGACAGGGGGCGGTTCCGAGCAGTTCTTC.

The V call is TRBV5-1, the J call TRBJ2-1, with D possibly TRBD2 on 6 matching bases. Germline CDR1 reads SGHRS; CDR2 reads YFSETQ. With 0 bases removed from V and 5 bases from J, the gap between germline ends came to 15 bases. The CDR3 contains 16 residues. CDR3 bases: TGCGCCAGCAGCTTGGCCTCGGCGGGGTCCAACAATGAGCAGTTCTTC. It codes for CASSLASAGSNNEQFF.

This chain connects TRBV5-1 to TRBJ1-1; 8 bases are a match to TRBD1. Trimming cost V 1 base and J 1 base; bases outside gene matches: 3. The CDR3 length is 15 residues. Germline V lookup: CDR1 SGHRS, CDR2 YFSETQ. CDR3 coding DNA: TGCGCCAGCAGCTTGTTCGGGACAGGGAACACTGAAGCTTTCTTT. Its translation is CASSLFGTGNTEAFF.

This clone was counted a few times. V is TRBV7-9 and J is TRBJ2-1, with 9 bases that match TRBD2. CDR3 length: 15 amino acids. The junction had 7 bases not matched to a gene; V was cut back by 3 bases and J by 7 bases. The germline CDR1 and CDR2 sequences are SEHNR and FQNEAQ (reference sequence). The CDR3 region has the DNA TGTGCCAGCAGCTTTTTCGCGGGAGGGCCGAATGAGCAGTTCTTC. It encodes CASSFFAGGPNEQFF.

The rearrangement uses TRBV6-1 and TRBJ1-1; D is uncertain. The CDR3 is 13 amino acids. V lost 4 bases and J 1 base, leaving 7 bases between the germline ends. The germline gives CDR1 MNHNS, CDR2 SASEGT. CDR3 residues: CASSGGRNTEAFF. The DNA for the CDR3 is TGTGCCAGCAGTGGCGGTAGGAACACTGAAGCTTTCTTT.

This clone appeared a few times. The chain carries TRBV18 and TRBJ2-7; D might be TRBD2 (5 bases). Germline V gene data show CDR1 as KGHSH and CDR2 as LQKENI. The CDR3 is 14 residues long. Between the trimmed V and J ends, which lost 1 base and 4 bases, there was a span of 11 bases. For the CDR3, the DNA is TGTGCCAGCTCACCACGGGAGACTCCTTACGAGCAGTACTTC. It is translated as CASSPRETPYEQYF.

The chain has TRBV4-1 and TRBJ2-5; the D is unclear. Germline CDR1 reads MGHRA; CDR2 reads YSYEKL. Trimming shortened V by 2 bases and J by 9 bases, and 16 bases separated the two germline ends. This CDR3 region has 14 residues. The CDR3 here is CASSQSSFSWPQYF. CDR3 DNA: TGCGCCAGCAGCCAATCCTCCTTTAGCTGGCCCCAGTACTTC.

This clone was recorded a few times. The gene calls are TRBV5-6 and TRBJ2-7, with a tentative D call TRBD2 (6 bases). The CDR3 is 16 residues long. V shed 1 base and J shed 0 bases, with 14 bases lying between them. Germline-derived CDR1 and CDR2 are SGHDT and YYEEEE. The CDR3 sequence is CASSLIPGLASYEQYF. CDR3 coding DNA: TGTGCCAGCAGCTTGATTCCGGGACTGGCCTCCTACGAGCAGTACTTC.

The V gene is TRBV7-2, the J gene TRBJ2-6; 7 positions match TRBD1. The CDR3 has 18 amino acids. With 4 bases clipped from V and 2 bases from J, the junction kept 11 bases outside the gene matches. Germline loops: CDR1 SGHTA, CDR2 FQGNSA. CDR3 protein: CASSSPTGWSAGANVLTF. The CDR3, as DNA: TGTGCCAGCAGCTCTCCGACAGGGTGGAGCGCTGGGGCCAACGTCCTGACTTTC. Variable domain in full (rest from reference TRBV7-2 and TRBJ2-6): GAGVSQSPSNKVTEKGKDVELRCDPISGHTALYWYRQSLGQGLEFLIYFQGNSAPDKSGLPSDRFSAERTGGSVSTLTIQRTQQEDSAVYLCASSSPTGWSAGANVLTFGAGSRLTVL.